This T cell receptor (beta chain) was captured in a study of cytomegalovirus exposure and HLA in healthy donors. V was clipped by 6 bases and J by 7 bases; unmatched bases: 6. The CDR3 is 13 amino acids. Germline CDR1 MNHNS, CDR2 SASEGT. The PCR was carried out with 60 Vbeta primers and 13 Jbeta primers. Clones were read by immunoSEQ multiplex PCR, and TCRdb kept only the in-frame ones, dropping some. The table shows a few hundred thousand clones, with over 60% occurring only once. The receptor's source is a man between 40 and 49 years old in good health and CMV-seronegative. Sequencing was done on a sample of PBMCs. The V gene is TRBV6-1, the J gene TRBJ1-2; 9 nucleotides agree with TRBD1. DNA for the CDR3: TGTGCCAGCAGCGACGGACAGGGGTCTGGCTACACCTTC. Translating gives CASSDGQGSGYTF.